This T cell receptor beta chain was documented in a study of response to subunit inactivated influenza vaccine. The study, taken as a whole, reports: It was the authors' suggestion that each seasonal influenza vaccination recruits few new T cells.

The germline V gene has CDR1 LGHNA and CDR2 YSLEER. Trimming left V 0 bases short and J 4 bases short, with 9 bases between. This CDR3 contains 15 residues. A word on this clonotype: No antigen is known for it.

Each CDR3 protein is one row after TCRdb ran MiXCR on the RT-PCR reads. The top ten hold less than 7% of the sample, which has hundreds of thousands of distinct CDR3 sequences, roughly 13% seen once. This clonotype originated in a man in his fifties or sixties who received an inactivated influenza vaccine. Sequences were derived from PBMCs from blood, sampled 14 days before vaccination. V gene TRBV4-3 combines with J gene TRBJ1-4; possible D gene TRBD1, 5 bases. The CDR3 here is CASSQDKRGNEKLFF. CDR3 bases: TGCGCCAGCAGCCAAGATAAAAGGGGTAATGAAAAACTGTTTTTT.